Listed below are T cell receptor beta chains from one sample, sequenced in a study of T cell repertoires in cytomegalovirus infection. From the reads, TCRdb called clonotypes with MiXCR, one entry per CDR3 protein. The data contain roughly 310,000 distinct CDR3 sequences, approximately 32% of them seen just once; the ten biggest clones take up 20%. No antigen has been identified for these receptors. Specimen: cultured PBMCs, collected from culture after CMV antigen stimulation. These receptors came from a human donor in good health (CMV status not recorded). Some clones in this sample may be carry-over from other donors' samples. Each CDR3 is given with its conserved first and last residue. The order of the fields is V gene, J gene, clone size, D gene, CDR3 protein, CDR3 DNA. D genes are given only for firm matches. The size entry is marked missing in some rows and otherwise reads once, few, many or a size class.

TRBV11-2	TRBJ1-3	.	.	CASTLLWSLNSGNTIYF	TGTGCCAGCACCCTCCTGTGGTCCCTGAACTCTGGAAACACCATATATTTT
TRBV7-3	TRBJ2-1	.	.	CASSLRSGYSNEQFF	TGTGCCAGCAGCTTACGCTCGGGATACAGCAATGAGCAGTTCTTC
TRBV5-6	TRBJ1-5	.	.	CASSSQGHSNQPQHF	TGTGCCAGCAGCTCGCAGGGTCATAGCAATCAGCCCCAGCATTTT
TRBV12-3/TRBV12-4	TRBJ2-5	few	.	CASSLEPKAQYF	TGTGCCAGCAGTTTAGAGCCGAAGGCCCAGTACTTC
TRBV28	TRBJ2-7	.	.	CASSPGWVSSYEQYF	TGTGCCAGCAGTCCGGGGTGGGTGTCGTCCTACGAGCAGTACTTC
TRBV7-3	TRBJ1-6	.	.	CASSPTGRRDNSPLHF	TGTGCCAGCAGCCCTACGGGACGGAGGGATAATTCACCCCTCCACTTT
TRBV2	TRBJ1-5	.	.	CASTSEGGDNQPQHF	TGTGCCAGCACCTCCGAGGGGGGGGATAATCAGCCCCAGCATTTT
TRBV6-6	TRBJ1-2	.	TRBD1	CASSSPGQGARGYTF	TGTGCCAGCAGTTCACCAGGACAGGGGGCGCGGGGCTACACCTTC
TRBV7-8	TRBJ1-1	few	.	CASRMGADTEAFF	TGTGCCAGCAGAATGGGGGCCGACACTGAAGCTTTCTTT
TRBV7-9	TRBJ1-1	.	.	CASSPQGWDTEAFF	TGTGCCAGCAGCCCCCAGGGGTGGGACACTGAAGCTTTCTTT